These T cell receptor beta chains were read from a single sample in a study of cytomegalovirus exposure and HLA in healthy donors. Only in-frame clones appear in the TCRdb table, and some are missing; sequencing was by immunoSEQ multiplex PCR. Found here are about 180,000 clones, approximately 84% of them singletons; the top ten hold about 1.3%. Sequencing was done on a sample of PBMCs. These receptors all stem from a girl between 5 and 17 years old in good health and CMV-seropositive. CDR3s include the opening cysteine and the closing phenylalanine or tryptophan. A D gene is named only where the DNA matches it firmly. Where a row states a size, it is once, few, many or the class of an expanded clone; other rows omit it.

>.|TRBV29-1|TRBJ2-3|.
CSVVTSTDTQYF
TGCAGCGTTGTCACAAGCACAGATACGCAGTATTTT
>.|TRBV7-9|TRBJ1-2|.
CSSSLTDYGYTF
TGTTCCAGCAGCTTGACAGACTATGGCTACACCTTC
>TRBD2|TRBV19|TRBJ2-3|.
CASSIVGGSGSDTQYF
TGTGCCAGTAGTATAGTGGGCGGGAGTGGCTCTGATACGCAGTATTTT
>.|TRBV2|TRBJ1-2|.
CARADQPDRPYYGYTF
TGTGCCAGGGCGGACCAACCGGACAGACCCTACTATGGCTACACCTTC
>.|TRBV7-2|TRBJ1-5|.
CASSLSDNQPQHF
TGTGCCAGCAGCTTAAGCGACAATCAGCCCCAGCATTTT
>.|TRBV5-1|TRBJ1-1|.
CASSLSTGWLLTEAFF
TGCGCCAGCAGCTTGTCCACAGGATGGCTCCTCACTGAAGCTTTCTTT
>TRBD2|TRBV13|TRBJ2-1|once
CASSLRVGGRNDEQFF
TGTGCCAGCAGCCTCCGTGTCGGCGGGAGGAACGATGAGCAGTTCTTC
>TRBD1|TRBV29-1|TRBJ2-4|once
CSVRTTGGEAKNIQYF
TGCAGCGTTAGAACGACAGGGGGCGAAGCCAAAAACATTCAGTACTTC
>TRBD1|TRBV5-1|TRBJ1-1|.
CASSSRQGVNTEAFF
TGCGCCAGCAGCTCGAGACAGGGGGTTAACACTGAAGCTTTCTTT
>TRBD2|TRBV4-2|TRBJ2-3|.
CASSQEGRLAGGGGTDTQYF
TGTGCCAGCAGCCAAGAGGGGCGGCTAGCGGGAGGCGGGGGGACAGATACGCAGTATTTT
>.|TRBV27|TRBJ2-1|once
CASSPHRDSYNEQFF
TGTGCCAGCAGTCCCCACAGGGACTCCTACAATGAGCAGTTCTTC
>TRBD1|TRBV5-8|TRBJ1-5|.
CASSFDQGAFLSNQPQHF
TGTGCCAGCAGCTTCGACCAGGGGGCGTTTTTAAGCAATCAGCCCCAGCATTTT
>.|TRBV4-1|TRBJ2-7|.
CASSQEMKQGKIYEQYF
TGCGCCAGCAGCCAAGAGATGAAACAGGGAAAGATCTACGAGCAGTACTTC
>TRBD1|TRBV9|TRBJ1-2|.
CASSFSRDRGDYGYTF
TGTGCCAGCAGCTTCTCCCGGGACAGGGGTGATTATGGCTACACCTTC
>.|TRBV6-1|TRBJ2-7|.
CASSEFQVDEQYF
TGTGCCAGCAGTGAATTCCAGGTTGACGAGCAGTACTTC
>.|TRBV29-1|TRBJ1-2|.
CSVEKGENPNYGYTF
TGCAGCGTTGAAAAAGGGGAAAACCCTAACTATGGCTACACCTTC
>.|TRBV5-6|TRBJ2-7|.
CASSPRPGAAYEQYF
TGTGCCAGCAGCCCTAGGCCCGGTGCCGCCTACGAGCAGTACTTC